These 8 T cell receptor beta chains originate from one sample sequenced in a study of T cell responses to AZD1222 COVID-19 vaccine. TCRdb keeps only in-frame clones here, not all; method: immunoSEQ multiplex PCR. The sample contains some 130,000 clones, about 87% of which appear only once. The source material was peripheral blood, sampled on day 0 of AZD1222 vaccination. These receptors all come from an adult in good health.

The V and J genes are TRBV7-9 and TRBJ1-5, with a possible D match to TRBD1 (5 bases). V lost 6 bases and J 4 bases, leaving 16 bases between the germline ends. In germline, CDR1 is SEHNR, CDR2 FQNEAQ (reference sequence). This CDR3 has 15 residues. CDR3 protein: CASSLGGTANQPQHF. The CDR3 nucleotides are TGTGCCAGCAGTCTGGGGGGGACGGCGAATCAGCCCCAGCATTTT.

The J gene is TRBJ2-1, the V gene TRBV10-3; D not certain. Germline CDR1 reads ENHRY; CDR2 reads SYGVKD. The ends were cut back, 6 bases at V and 6 bases at J, with 15 bases in the middle. The CDR3 is made up of 14 amino acids. As DNA, the CDR3 is TGTGCCATCAGAACACAGCGAGAAGGCAATGAGCAGTTCTTC. Translated: CAIRTQREGNEQFF.

V is TRBV9 and J is TRBJ2-7; the match to TRBD2 covers 7 bases. The germline gives CDR1 SGDLS, CDR2 YYNGEE. V shed 3 bases, J shed 5 bases, and the junction held 11 bases outside the gene matches. This CDR3 is 15 amino acids long. This CDR3 reads CASSASSGPLHEQYF. DNA for the CDR3: TGTGCCAGCAGCGCCTCTAGCGGACCCCTCCACGAGCAGTACTTC.

The chain recombines TRBV18 with TRBJ1-1, with D perhaps matching TRBD1 (6 bases). Germline CDR1 reads KGHSH; CDR2 reads LQKENI. The length of the CDR3 is 16 residues. V dropped 4 bases and J dropped 5 bases, with 20 bases sitting between them. The CDR3: CASSRGLTGNRTEAFF. The CDR3 nucleotides read TGTGCCAGCTCACGGGGGCTTACAGGGAATAGGACTGAAGCTTTCTTT.

The gene calls are TRBV19 and TRBJ2-2, with TRBD2 matching 7 bases. Germline CDR1 is LNHDA and CDR2 is SQIVND (reference sequence). With V trimmed by 7 bases and J by 4 bases, 18 bases remained unmatched. This CDR3 is built from 18 residues. Here the CDR3 reads CASTPLAGRVGGTGELFF. The CDR3 DNA follows: TGTGCCAGTACTCCACTCGCGGGGAGGGTCGGGGGCACCGGGGAGCTGTTTTTT.

This rearrangement joins TRBV6-6 to TRBJ1-1; D gene unclear. The germline gives CDR1 MNHNY, CDR2 SVGAGI (reference sequence). V lost 6 bases and J lost 1, with 6 bases in between. The length of the CDR3 is 12 residues. Here the CDR3 reads CASSLSNTEAFF. CDR3 nucleotide sequence: TGTGCCAGCAGCTTGTCGAACACTGAAGCTTTCTTT.

V usage is TRBV3-1 (or the pseudogene TRBV3-2) and J usage is TRBJ2-5; D ambiguous. The CDR3 is 16 amino acids. The ends were cut back, 4 bases at V and 5 bases at J, with 20 bases in the middle. The germline V gene has CDR1 LGHDT and CDR2 YNNKEL (reference sequence). The CDR3 is CASSPSVYSGRETQYF. The CDR3 DNA reads TGTGCCAGCAGCCCCTCGGTCTACTCAGGTCGGGAGACCCAGTACTTC.

The genes are TRBV28 and TRBJ2-7, with TRBD1 identical over 7 bases. The germline V gene has CDR1 MDHEN and CDR2 SYDVKM. The V gene end was trimmed by 7 bases and the J gene end by 4 bases; junction bases not matched to a gene: 13. This CDR3 is built from 15 residues. The CDR3 bases are TGTGCCAGCAAAGGGATTCGGGACAGTATTTACGAGCAGTACTTC. Its protein product is CASKGIRDSIYEQYF.